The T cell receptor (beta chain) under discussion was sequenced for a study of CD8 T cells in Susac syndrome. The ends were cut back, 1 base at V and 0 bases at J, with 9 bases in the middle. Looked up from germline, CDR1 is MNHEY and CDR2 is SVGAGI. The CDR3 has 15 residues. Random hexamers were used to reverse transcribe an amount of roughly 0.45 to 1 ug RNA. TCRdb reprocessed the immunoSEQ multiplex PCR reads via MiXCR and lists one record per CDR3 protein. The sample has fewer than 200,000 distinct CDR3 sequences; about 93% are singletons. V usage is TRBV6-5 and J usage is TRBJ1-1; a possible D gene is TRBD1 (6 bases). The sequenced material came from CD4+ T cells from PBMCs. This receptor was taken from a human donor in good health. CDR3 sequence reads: CASSYFGGMNTEAFF. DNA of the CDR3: TGTGCCAGCAGTTACTTCGGGGGCATGAACACTGAAGCTTTCTTT.